The following is a TCR beta chain sequence with its context. Its antigen is not identified. The CDR3 totals 14 residues. CDR1 is SGHNT, CDR2 YYREEE, per germline (reference sequence). V was pared by 3 bases and J by 1 base, with 11 bases between. This entry comes from a study of T cell responses to AZD1222 COVID-19 vaccine. The wider study: The analysis combined second doses at about 4 or about 12 weeks. Whole-study findings and limits: It was only after the peak T cell response that any repertoires were sampled. Donors, mostly white British, included more females; clonal diversity was possibly underestimated. At baseline, just a handful of AZD1222 recipients tested seropositive.

This table comes from immunoSEQ multiplex PCR, and its TCRdb copy is limited to in-frame clones, with some not included. The sample carries more than 150,000 clones, 75% to 90% recorded once. The sequences come from peripheral blood, collected on day 0 of AZD1222 vaccination. The sequence derives from an adult in good health. The V gene is TRBV5-4, the J gene TRBJ2-7; D ambiguous. The CDR3: CASSYHPVSYEQYF. DNA for the CDR3: TGTGCCAGCAGCTACCACCCCGTTTCCTACGAGCAGTACTTC.